This T cell receptor beta chain derives from a study of blood T cell repertoires in COVID-19 (dated by TCRdb to 2020 to 2021). Context from the whole study: Samples from collaborators originated in the United States, Italy and Spain and spanned both the acute and convalescent phases of COVID-19. Where HLA class I and class II types were available, the types were taken from metadata supplied by the sample provider, not from assay-based typing. A freely available public database, intended as a resource for researchers studying the immune response to SARS-CoV-2, is where the repertoires were released. The samples were drawn from the first 160 participants of the ongoing ImmuneRACE study and from 950 to 1,500 subjects provided by 6 global collaborators. Deeply sampled blood TCRbeta repertoires from subjects exposed to, actively infected with, or recovered from COVID-19 were included in the dataset. The prospective study material was composed of cDNA or gDNA derived from T cells, B-cell-depleted T cells, or PBMCs. Nearly every sample came with metadata listing a de-identified subject ID, COVID-19 status, age in years and sex.

A second Seattle source provided samples from volunteer blood donors who had recovered from COVID-19. The collaborating institutions used their own protocols to collect whole blood in K2EDTA tubes. For TCRbeta analysis, collaborators shipped samples as frozen whole blood, isolated PBMCs, or DNA extracted from either of those sample types. TCRbeta CDR3 regions were amplified from genomic DNA by means of the immunoSEQ Assay, a bias-controlled multiplex PCR. In the source study's methods: Within the assay, amplification of reference gene primers was used to estimate how many nucleated cells each sample contained. Sequence reads were collapsed and filtered to measure the absolute abundance of every unique TCRbeta CDR3 rearrangement. For each sample, productive Simpson clonality was calculated by taking the square root of Simpson's diversity index across productive rearrangements. This is the immuneACCESS table as TCRdb keeps it, with only in-frame sequences that have V and J called. A part of the clones is gone; compared with another copy, unresolved V genes explain less than half, and the rest is unexplained. Clone size and the V and J calls come from that table; the DNA yielded D and trimming. The sample has some 240,000 clones on record, roughly 88% of them singletons. Roughly 1.4% of the sample comes from the top ten.

Broad study findings and their caveats: The quantity of clinical and demographic metadata differed by source and by participant and was supplied without curation.

Details on this clone: Its antigen is not yet known. Base-call qualities are not available, and no considerably larger clone is one nucleotide away.

What was sequenced was peripheral blood. This TCR came from a woman between 40 and 50 years old who had recovered from COVID-19.

The CDR3 amino acid sequence is: CASSEVPGQSPTDTQYF. The sequenced DNA is TGTGCCAGCAGTGAAGTCCCGGGACAGAGTCCCACAGATACGCAGTATTTT. This chain is built from TRBV6-1 and TRBJ2-3, with 7 bases in between that match TRBD1. Counted from cysteine to phenylalanine, this CDR3 has 17 amino acids. Kept here is only the CDR3 DNA, which spans 51 bases and is read in frame from base 1. CDR1 and CDR2 are drawn from the germline V gene: MNHNS, SASEGT. Here V drops 1 base and J drops 2 bases, and the junction holds 9 bases not matched to any gene.